The present T cell receptor beta chain was sequenced within a study of blood T cell repertoires in COVID-19. Clones were read by immunoSEQ multiplex PCR, and TCRdb kept only the in-frame ones, dropping some. The data hold 430,000 or so clones, with about 88% observed a single time. Germline CDR1 SGDLS, CDR2 YYNGEE. The CDR3 runs to 17 residues. Trimming left V 0 bases short and J 7 bases short, with 22 bases between. Sequenced input: PBMCs or T cells enriched from blood (not recorded which). V and J are TRBV9 and TRBJ2-5; no firm D call. The source of this sequence is a woman in her late teens or twenties who had been exposed to COVID-19. Here the CDR3 DNA reads TGTGCCAGCAGCGTAGCTCACGGCACCCTCGGAGTGGGGACCCAGTACTTC. This sequence encodes CASSVAHGTLGVGTQYF.